The present entry profiles one T cell receptor beta chain with its context. This sample is drawn from a study of graft-versus-host responses after intestinal transplantation. Study-level background: Each of the recipients got a multivisceral, liver-intestinal, or isolated intestinal transplant. Notes on the study in general: After transplant, early declines in HvG clones were associated with peak levels of circulating GvH clones. Recipient marrow held GvH clones, some first seen in ileum or blood. Allografts carried high graft-versus-host to host-versus-graft clonal ratios in patients having graft-donor T cell macrochimerism.

Using immunoSEQ multiplex PCR, the repertoire was profiled, and TCRdb retains in-frame clones only, with some absent. The table shows around 21,000 clones, with 50% to 60% occurring only once. In germline, CDR1 is MGHRA, CDR2 YSYEKL. The CDR3 loop spans 16 amino acids. After removal of 4 bases from V and 5 bases from J, the junction contained 11 bases not matched to a gene. The origin of this receptor is a human patient who received an intestinal transplant. This chain links TRBV4-1 with TRBJ2-7; 10 bases match TRBD2. This sample comprised alloreactive CD4+ T cells from a mixed lymphocyte reaction culture, obtained before intestinal transplant. Subset noted: CFSE-low proliferating T cells sorted from approximately 6-day pre-transplant mixed lymphocyte reaction (GvH or HvG direction). The CDR3 DNA is TGCGCCAGCAGCCGCCCAGGAGCGGGGGGGCGTCACGAGCAGTACTTC. It yields the protein CASSRPGAGGRHEQYF.